Following are 20 T cell receptor beta chains from one sample sequenced in a study of CD8 T cells in cerebrospinal fluid in Alzheimer's disease. TCRdb re-called the 10x single-cell sequencing reads and catalogs CDR3 proteins one per entry, DNA excluded. In total, the table holds around 1,200 distinct CDR3 sequences. The sequenced sample was cerebrospinal fluid. The receptors shown here come from a human donor in good health.

This clonotype is identified as medium-sized from frequency. The rearrangement uses TRBV9 and TRBJ2-3. Germline lookup yields CDR1 SGDLS and CDR2 YYNGEE. CDR3 length: 15 amino acids. CDR3 loop: CASSVVGATTDTQYF.

This clonotype is classed as medium-sized by frequency. The chain couples TRBV5-4 to TRBJ2-1; TCRdb's D call of TRBD1 is untestable without DNA. CDR1 SGHNT and CDR2 YYREEE come from the germline V gene (reference sequence). The CDR3 is made up of 14 amino acids. The CDR3 loop is CASSSSSRGARQFF. Variable domain in full (rest from reference TRBV5-4 and TRBJ2-1): ETGVTQSPTHLIKTRGQQVTLRCSSQSGHNTVSWYQQALGQGPQFIFQYYREEENGRGNFPPRFSGLQFPNYSSELNVNALELDDSALYLCASSSSSRGARQFFGPGTRLTVL.

This clonotype is called medium-sized based on its frequency. The chain employs TRBV5-6 and TRBJ2-1; the D call of TRBD1 rests on TCRdb alone, since no DNA is present to check it. The germline CDR1 and CDR2 sequences are SGHDT and YYEEEE. The CDR3 is 14 amino acids. This CDR3 reads CASSVTGTGGPQFF.

Measured by frequency, this clonotype is large. J is TRBJ2-3 and V is TRBV7-3. The CDR3 is 12 residues long. Looked up from germline, CDR1 is SGHTA and CDR2 is FQGTGA. This CDR3 reads CASSSNPDTQYF.

This clonotype is called medium-sized based on its frequency. CDR3 residues: CASSIPGGHTEAFF. The V call is TRBV7-2, the J call TRBJ1-1; TCRdb's D gene call, TRBD1, goes unchecked for lack of DNA. Germline CDR1 SGHTA, CDR2 FQGNSA. The CDR3 covers 14 residues.

The chain employs TRBV19 and TRBJ1-4. The CDR3 extends over 15 amino acids. The germline V gene encodes CDR1 LNHDA and CDR2 SQIVND (reference sequence). CDR3 protein: CASSIWSATNEKLFF. The full variable domain, completed using reference TRBV19 and TRBJ1-4, is DGGITQSPKYLFRKEGQNVTLSCEQNLNHDAMYWYRQDPGQGLRLIYYSQIVNDFQKGDIAEGYSVSREKKESFPLTVTSAQKNPTAFYLCASSIWSATNEKLFFGSGTQLSVL.

Measured by frequency, this clonotype is medium-sized. CDR3 sequence reads: CSASGQGSNNSPLHF. The chain employs TRBV20-1 and TRBJ1-6. Germline loops: CDR1 DFQATT, CDR2 SNEGSKA (reference sequence). This CDR3 has 15 residues.

Frequency places this clonotype as medium-sized (0.01 to 0.1%). V usage is TRBV19 and J usage is TRBJ1-5. The CDR3 covers 14 residues. CDR1 and CDR2 from the germline V gene are LNHDA and SQIVND (reference sequence). The CDR3 reads CASSILQLNQPQHF.

By frequency, this clonotype is medium-sized. V and J are TRBV9 and TRBJ2-2. Germline CDR1 and CDR2: SGDLS and YYNGEE. The CDR3 is 16 residues long. CDR3: CASSGRRLANTGELFF.

This clonotype is large (0.1 to 1%) by frequency. The chain links TRBV7-8 to TRBJ1-1. Germline CDR1 SGHVS, CDR2 FQNEAQ. The CDR3 spans 13 residues. This chain's CDR3 is CASSPILGTEAFF.

In terms of frequency, this clonotype is large. The chain employs TRBV28 and TRBJ2-1; TCRdb gives TRBD2 as the D gene, but with no DNA this cannot be confirmed. CDR1 MDHEN and CDR2 SYDVKM come from the germline V gene. The length of the CDR3 is 15 residues. CDR3 region: CASSAEAGEANEQFF.

According to its frequency, this clonotype is medium-sized (0.01 to 0.1%). The chain employs TRBV2 and TRBJ2-3. CDR3 length: 14 residues. Looked up from germline, CDR1 is SNHLY and CDR2 is FYNNEI. The CDR3 protein is CASRDGLATDTQYF.

By frequency, this clonotype registers medium-sized. The V and J genes are TRBV30 and TRBJ2-7; TCRdb selects TRBD2, and the lack of DNA leaves this call unchecked. Germline V lookup: CDR1 GTSNPN, CDR2 SVGIG (reference sequence). This CDR3 has 14 residues. The CDR3 protein is CAWRGLAGYSEQYF.

This clonotype ranks as medium-sized in terms of frequency. The rearrangement uses TRBV25-1 and TRBJ2-6; TCRdb proposes TRBD1, but this gene call is untestable without DNA. The germline V gene has CDR1 MGHDK and CDR2 SYGVNS. The CDR3 has 17 residues. CDR3 in amino acids: CASSERQAYSGANVLTF.

Judged by frequency, this clonotype is medium-sized. The V call is TRBV12-3 or TRBV12-4, the J call TRBJ2-3; the TRBD2 assignment by TCRdb is unverifiable without DNA. This CDR3 contains 14 residues. The CDR3 sequence is CASSLLAGTDTQYF.

In terms of frequency, this clonotype is medium-sized (0.01 to 0.1%). This sequence joins TRBV7-9 and TRBJ1-1. The CDR3 has 15 residues. Germline lookup yields CDR1 SEHNR and CDR2 FQNEAQ (reference sequence). The CDR3 sequence: CASSLALGADTEAFF.

This clonotype is deemed large by its frequency. The chain carries TRBV28 and TRBJ2-1; absent DNA, TCRdb's TRBD2 call cannot be checked. CDR3 size: 15 residues. Germline V lookup: CDR1 MDHEN, CDR2 SYDVKM. CDR3 loop: CASSSGLAGNNEQFF.

Measured by frequency, this clonotype is medium-sized. The chain joins TRBV6-2 or TRBV6-3 to TRBJ2-2; TCRdb's D gene call, TRBD1, goes unchecked for lack of DNA. The CDR3 is made up of 16 amino acids. CDR1 and CDR2 (germline): MNHEY, SVGEGT. Here the CDR3 reads CASSYFTGVNTGELFF.

This clonotype shows up as large by frequency. The chain carries TRBV25-1 and TRBJ2-2; the TRBD2 assignment by TCRdb is unverifiable without DNA. Germline V gene sequence: CDR1 MGHDK, CDR2 SYGVNS. This CDR3 has 15 residues. CDR3: CAPNWRELYTGELFF.

Its frequency marks this clonotype as medium-sized (0.01 to 0.1%). The gene calls are TRBV3-1 and TRBJ2-5; TCRdb selects TRBD1, and the lack of DNA leaves this call unchecked. Germline V gene sequence: CDR1 LGHDT, CDR2 YNNKEL (reference sequence). The CDR3 loop spans 15 amino acids. This CDR3 is CASSQGTGLQETQYF.